This T cell receptor (beta chain) was obtained from a study of cytomegalovirus exposure and HLA in healthy donors (dated by TCRdb to about 2017). In the study overall: According to an earlier analysis of a few hundred of the donors, about 190 million T cells yielded 90 million to 130 million unique TCR beta sequences and around 300 Gb of sequence data. Among about 400 genotyped donors of the cohort, an average of about 220,000 unique TCR beta nucleotide sequences was sequenced per donor, of which 15% to 20% were non-productive. Around 320 gigabases of sequencing data and tens of millions of unique TCR sequences were included in an early release covering over 600 HLA-typed donors. The study aimed to test whether cataloging public T cell receptors could reveal signatures of past pathogen exposure. All discovery cohort repertoires had been generated using a single sequencing platform. Using immunosequencing, the study profiled T cell repertoires from about 620 subjects and related those repertoires to cytomegalovirus serostatus. In the later analysis, no new phenotypic data were used to find candidate immune exposures; instead, reliance was placed on TCR beta sequences and their occurrence across donors. About five DR-DQ haplotypes were treated as single units for association and clustering because of strong linkage in the cohort. In an earlier analysis of several hundred of the donors, high-throughput TCR beta sequencing was used to judge whether each TCR beta V gene segment behaved as functional or pseudogenic. In addition to the first cohort of 666 subjects, a separate validation cohort of about 120 different subjects was used. A later analysis re-examined previously published TCR beta repertoires from several hundred donors and added high-resolution HLA genotyping to investigate patterns of TCR occurrence. Both class I and class II loci were covered by HLA typing, at four-digit resolution. Donor age, sex, ethnicity and CMV serostatus were compiled alongside the repertoire data. In a later genetic analysis, genome-wide SNP genotypes for about three fifths of the roughly 670 donors were used, and that subset was treated as a discovery cohort. Typing coverage differed by locus: A, B, C, DRB1 and DQB1 were typed in about 629-640 donors, DQA1 in roughly 510, DPA1 in 606, and DPB1 in 472. To predict cytomegalovirus infection status, the study combined high-throughput TCR immunosequencing, statistical association of individual TCRs with disease status, and machine learning. The genetic ancestry cluster associated with self-reported Caucasian donors included roughly four fifths of the approximately 410 genotyped donors. What the work shows at the level of the full study, not this receptor alone: According to a later analysis, parvovirus B19, influenza, CMV and Epstein-Barr virus appeared linked to several top co-occurrence clusters. The sequencing pipeline was judged likely to have produced a cluster of highly shared sequence variants as a technical artifact. Most TCR sequences were observed very rarely across donors, whereas some public TCRs were present in many individuals. The authors suggested that the approach could potentially be generalized to other disease states and immunological phenotypes. A few of the identified cytomegalovirus-associated TCR beta chains were confirmed in vitro to be specific for cytomegalovirus antigens. Some IMGT-functional V segments, including TRBV6-2 and TRBV6-3, could not be told apart with the 87-base-pair reads, so those segments were excluded. A further reported finding was that TCR beta sequences accurately predicted the HLA-A and HLA-B alleles for most subjects in the first cohort. In a later analysis, HLA-associated TCR beta chains showed more clonal expansion and lower generation probabilities than non-associated chains that were equally common. A later genetic analysis reported fewer N-insertions in productive TCRs among donors in an Asian-associated ancestry cluster than the roughly 700-donor mean. An earlier analysis of approximately 500 of the donors showed that most TCR beta V segments appeared in productive rearrangements either about 90% or about 30% of the time, which broadly matched IMGT annotations. V-gene and J-gene trimming of TCR beta chains was associated with a missense DCLRE1C variant in a later genetic analysis, and the association was replicated in an independent cohort. Because counts were too low, under 20 rarely observed V segments, including chromosome 9 orphons, were left out of the earlier analysis of several hundred of the donors. The classifier was reported to diagnose cytomegalovirus status with high specificity and sensitivity in both the original cohort and the validation cohort. Only TCR beta chains were sequenced in this cohort, and the absence of alpha or paired-chain data limited detectable features. Presence/absence analyses assumed roughly uniform sequencing depth across donors, an assumption that may not hold. A later analysis found that TCR association rates varied across HLA loci, with DRB1 alleles showing the most associated TCRs and HLA-C alleles the fewest. CMV serostatus was the only immune exposure information available for the cohort. Correlated functional status among segregating V segments might be attributable to linkage disequilibrium, but an unknown experimental factor could not be ruled out. HLA typing was unavailable for some donors at each locus, so association tests used only the typed subset. The study listed approximately 160 TCR beta chains as associated with cytomegalovirus. Strong co-occurrence of HLA alleles, especially DR and DQ, made assigning TCR associations to individual alleles difficult. At a false discovery rate of 0.05, a later analysis linked 15,000 to 20,000 TCR beta sequences to specific HLA alleles. Most CMV-associated TCR beta chains appeared to be HLA-restricted in a later analysis, and the HLA associations seemed to be driven largely by CMV exposure.

The library came from the immunoSEQ multiplex PCR assay. The multiplex PCR relied on a mix of 60 forward primers for TCR Vbeta segments and 13 reverse primers for TCR Jbeta segments. The CDR3 region of rearranged TCR beta genes was amplified from genomic DNA with a multiplex PCR assay. Amplified TCR beta libraries were sequenced as 87-base-pair reads on the Illumina HiSeq System. In the paper's pipeline: Across the roughly 600 repertoires, a later analysis counted tens of millions of unique TCR beta chains, around 11 million of which were shared by at least two donors. Raw reads were error-corrected and collapsed into unique sequences by a nearest-neighbor algorithm in which closely related sequences were merged to remove PCR and sequencing errors. V, D and J gene segments were assigned by aligning CDR3 sequences to IMGT reference sequences. For a sequence to be retained, a match of at least six nucleotides to both a V gene segment and a J gene segment was required. A rearrangement was called productive if the CDR3 had no stop codons and remained in frame with V and J, and every other rearrangement was called non-productive. CDR3 was defined by IMGT convention, running from the second conserved V-encoded cysteine to the conserved J-encoded phenylalanine. The earlier analysis of about 530 of the donors excluded any sequence lacking an unambiguous match to a single V gene segment. An earlier analysis of approximately 590 of the donors called V segments functional above 56.7% productive rearrangements and segregating when the between-donor standard deviation exceeded 5%. To diagnose cytomegalovirus status from the catalog of TCR beta chain sequences, a statistical classification framework was built. In a later analysis, V and J genes were assigned by comparing TCR nucleotide sequences against IMGT/GENE-DB human TR gene sequences. Using the TCRdist pipeline, a later analysis assigned CDR3 sequences along with most-parsimonious VDJ recombination scenarios. In a later analysis, every TCR beta chain was defined by the combination of its CDR3 amino acid sequence and its V-gene family, and reads without a unique V-gene family were dropped. In a later analysis, 450 to 600 highly shared, low-generation-probability nucleotide sequences were removed to address suspected cross-contamination and a sequencing artifact. For each public chain, a later analysis derived a clonal expansion index from normalized ranks of inferred template counts within each repertoire. In a later analysis, generation probabilities were computed using a VDJ recombination model fitted to out-of-frame rearrangements, and the results were checked against IGoR. A later analysis scored TCR-TCR, TCR-HLA and TCR-CMV co-occurrence with hypergeometric tests, applying a repertoire-size bias correction to TCR pairs. A later analysis estimated false discovery rates by permuting HLA or CMV assignments 20 times. In a later analysis, co-occurring TCRs were grouped using DBSCAN, with TCRdist sequence similarity added in when clustering inside HLA-allele-positive subsets. Co-occurrence clustering excluded repertoires with fewer than 30,000 or more than 120,000 public chains, plus five with anomalous nucleotide sharing. TCRdb mirrors the immuneACCESS table, restricted to in-frame sequences. Some clones are absent from its copies; in checked studies, under half trace to an unresolved V gene, and the reason for the others is unknown. The D gene and trimming were derived from the DNA, and the V and J assignments and clone size from that table. The sample includes under 110,000 clones, with roughly four fifths observed a single time. The top ten constitute about 9.4% of the sample.

As encoded in the germline V gene, CDR1 is SQVTM while CDR2 is ANQGSEA. V trim: 7 bases; J trim: 2 bases; unmatched bases: 5. From the cysteine through the phenylalanine, the CDR3 covers 13 amino acids. Only the CDR3 portion is preserved as DNA: 39 bases, with reading frame beginning at the first base. The cohort comprised hundreds of healthy bone marrow donors. All cohort members were sampled while nominally healthy, although unrecorded immune exposures were likely present. The donor was CMV seronegative and was included in the group of a few hundred seronegative cohort members. A peripheral blood sample was provided by each donor, and peripheral blood mononuclear cells were used for TCR beta sequencing. The Qiagen DNeasy Blood Extraction Kit was used to extract genomic DNA from the blood cell samples. This clone was recorded only once. What this receptor recognizes is not known. Within one base of it there is no much larger clone, and no base qualities were kept.

This TCR was sampled from a man in his fifties or sixties in good health and CMV-seronegative. This sequence uses TRBV29-1 and TRBJ2-3, and 8 junction bases match TRBD2. The sample was PBMCs. The bases are TGCAGCGGTAGCGGGGCCCCCACAGATACGCAGTATTTT. This sequence encodes CSGSGAPTDTQYF.